The clone carrying this T cell receptor (beta chain) was recorded at least ten times. No antigen is known for it. RNA transcripts yielded amplified TCR beta CDR3 regions. TCR CDR3 underwent first-round RT-PCR with the HTBI primer set. Using its own MiXCR run on the multiplex PCR reads, TCRdb lists one record per CDR3 protein. The sample lists a few hundred thousand distinct CDR3 sequences, 46% occurring once. These data are taken from a study of T cells in Graves' hyperthyroidism and ophthalmopathy. Study-level findings and limits: Ophthalmopathy onset followed model prediction by a median about 6.5 months.

This CDR3 has 9 residues. Trimming stripped 11 bases from V and 8 bases from J, with 4 bases between. CDR1 is MNHEY and CDR2 is SVGAGI in the germline V gene. The diagnostic basis comprised clinical symptoms, serum thyroxine and TRAb, thyroid ultrasound and orbital computed tomography. The TCR sequence derives from a woman under 30 with Graves' hyperthyroidism. The sequenced material came from peripheral blood or thyroid tissue (not recorded which). The rearrangement uses TRBV6-5 and TRBJ1-6; D not certain. CDR3 in amino acids: CAGDSPLHF. The CDR3 bases are TGTGCCGGAGATTCACCCCTCCACTTT.